This T cell receptor beta chain is drawn from a study of OX40 agonist ivuxolimab in advanced cancers. At the level of the study: The study treated patients with ivuxolimab, an agonistic anti-OX40 (CD134) antibody. Prior anti-PD-1, anti-PD-L1 or anti-CTLA-4 therapy was allowed; more than 30% had some. Of mixed ages from about 23 to 90 and averaging about 56 years, the group was 65% to 85% male.

The ends lost 5 bases at V and 8 bases at J; junction bases unmatched: 10. Looked up from germline, CDR1 is SGHNT and CDR2 is YYREEE (reference sequence). The CDR3 sequence is 15 residues long. Produced via immunoSEQ multiplex PCR; TCRdb's table is partial and in-frame only. The profile shows more than 20,000 clones, approximately 87% of them singletons. This chain uses TRBV5-4 with TRBJ1-6; 7 bases match TRBD1. The source is an adult with an advanced solid tumor such as melanoma, head and neck, liver or kidney cancer. Here the sequenced sample was CD4+ or CD8+ T cells sorted from blood, taken in a trial of the OX40 agonist ivuxolimab. The CDR3 nucleotides are TGTGCCAGCAGTTTACAGGGGATCGCGCATTCACCCCTCCACTTT. Its translation: CASSLQGIAHSPLHF.